The clone carrying this T cell receptor (beta chain) was picked up a small number of times. What it recognizes is unknown. Germline V gives CDR1 SGHRS, CDR2 YFSETQ. With V trimmed by 6 bases and J by 4 bases, 6 bases remained unmatched. The CDR3 covers 14 residues. It was with 60 Vbeta and 13 Jbeta primers that the PCR ran. Generated by immunoSEQ multiplex PCR, the TCRdb table keeps only in-frame clones and is missing some. The table records tens of thousands of clones, 85% to 90% of them present only once. This sample was taken from a study of cytomegalovirus exposure and HLA in healthy donors. Study summary: As released early, the data held 75 million to 90 million unique TCRs from HLA-typed donors.

Overall study results and limits: TCR beta sequences reportedly predicted the HLA-A and HLA-B alleles of most subjects accurately. Cytomegalovirus-associated status was assigned to 164 TCR beta chains. A later analysis linked a missense DCLRE1C variant to TCR beta V- and J-gene trimming.

The chain links TRBV5-1 to TRBJ1-4; 7 bases are a match to TRBD1. The sequence was collected from a boy aged 5-17 years in good health and CMV-seronegative. Sequenced input: PBMCs. DNA of the CDR3: TGCGCCAGCAAATTGGGACAGATTAATGAAAAACTGTTTTTT. Protein sequence: CASKLGQINEKLFF.